The clone carrying this T cell receptor beta chain appeared a few times. Its antigen is undetermined. The record originates from a study of CD8 T cells in ankylosing spondylitis. This CDR3 has 14 residues. Looked up from germline, CDR1 is SGHRS and CDR2 is YFSETQ. V was cut by 4 bases and J by 2 bases, with 12 bases left in between. Quantitative 5'-RACE with molecular barcodes generated TCR beta libraries. TCRdb re-analysed the 5' RACE reads in MiXCR, keeping a single row per CDR3 protein. The sample holds approximately 150,000 distinct CDR3 sequences, 9.8% seen once. Study results and caveats: Seemingly characteristic of ankylosing spondylitis blood was a TCR beta motif consisting of about 8 highly homologous variants. Significant enrichment of disease-linked clones was reportedly seen in matched ankylosing spondylitis synovial fluid. Existing reports had already noted some motif variants in reactive arthritis synovial fluid and blood.

This chain links TRBV5-1 with TRBJ1-1, with D tentatively TRBD1 (5 bases). The sequence was collected from a female donor with ankylosing spondylitis or in good health (not recorded which). Sequenced material: blood, either unsorted or a sorted T cell fraction (not recorded which). The CDR3 nucleotides read TGCGCCAGCAGCCTAGGGGCCGTAAACACTGAAGCTTTCTTT. This codes for CASSLGAVNTEAFF.